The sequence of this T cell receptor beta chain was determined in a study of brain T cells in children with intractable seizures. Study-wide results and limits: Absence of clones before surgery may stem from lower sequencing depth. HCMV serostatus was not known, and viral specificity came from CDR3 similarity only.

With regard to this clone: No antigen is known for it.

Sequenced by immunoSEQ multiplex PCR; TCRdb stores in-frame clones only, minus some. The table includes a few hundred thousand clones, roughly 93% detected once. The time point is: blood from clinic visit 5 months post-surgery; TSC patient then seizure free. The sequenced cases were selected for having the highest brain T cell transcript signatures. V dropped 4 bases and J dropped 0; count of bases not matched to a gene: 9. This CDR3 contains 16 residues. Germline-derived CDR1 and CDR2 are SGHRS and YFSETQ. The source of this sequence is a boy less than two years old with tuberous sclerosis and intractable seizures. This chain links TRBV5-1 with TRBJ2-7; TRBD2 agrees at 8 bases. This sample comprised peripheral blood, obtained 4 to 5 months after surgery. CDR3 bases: TGCGCCAGCAGCCTAATAGCGGGGCCGTACTCCTACGAGCAGTACTTC. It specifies CASSLIAGPYSYEQYF.